This T cell receptor (beta chain) was profiled in a study of blood T cell repertoires in COVID-19. For the study at large: Sources were T cells, B-cell-depleted T cells, or PBMCs; the material itself was cDNA or gDNA.

The germline V gene encodes CDR1 MDHEN and CDR2 SYDVKM. The J segment lost 3 bases and the V segment lost 4 bases, leaving 8 bases of the junction unmatched. The CDR3 extends over 16 amino acids. The participants were between about 18 and 95 years old and came from under 25 US areas. Per the authors' pipeline: Amplification of reference gene primers provided the estimated nucleated cell counts. TCRdb keeps only in-frame clones here, not all; method: immunoSEQ multiplex PCR. The V and J calls and the clone size are those of that table, but D and trimming were determined from the DNA. This sample has under 350,000 clones; 80% to 90% occur once, and the top ten carry around 4.2%.

This chain uses TRBV28 with TRBJ1-3; 8 bases align to TRBD1. The specimen sequenced was PBMCs or T cells enriched from blood (not recorded which). This TCR was sampled from a woman between 40 and 55 years old with acute COVID-19. CDR3 sequence (DNA): TGTGCCAGCAGTTACCATGTGGGGACAGGTGGAAACACCATATATTTT. It encodes CASSYHVGTGGNTIYF.